This TCR beta chain was sequenced during a study of cytomegalovirus exposure and HLA in healthy donors (dated by TCRdb to 2015 to 2018). For the study in its entirety: In an earlier analysis of some 550 of the donors, 250 to 300 Gb of sequence data and 95 million to 130 million unique TCR beta sequences from roughly 180 million T cells were reported. About 300 gigabases of sequencing data and tens of millions of unique TCR sequences were included in an early release covering under 650 HLA-typed donors. Of the approximately 400 genotyped donors, 65% to 90% fell in the genetic ancestry cluster associated with self-reported Caucasian donors. The study was designed to test whether signatures of past pathogen exposure could be identified by cataloging public T cell receptors. The study used immunosequencing to profile the T cell repertoires of several hundred subjects and linked those repertoires to cytomegalovirus serostatus. Besides the first cohort of 500 to 700 subjects, a separate validation cohort made up of roughly 120 different subjects was used. To predict cytomegalovirus infection status, the study brought together high-throughput TCR immunosequencing, statistical association of individual TCRs with disease status, and machine learning. To study patterns of TCR occurrence, a later analysis re-analyzed previously published TCR beta repertoires from 666 donors and added high-resolution HLA genotyping. In the later analysis, no new phenotypic data were used to find candidate immune exposures; instead, reliance was placed on TCR beta sequences and their occurrence across donors. An earlier analysis of fewer than 700 of the donors applied high-throughput TCR beta sequencing to assess whether each TCR beta V gene segment acted as functional or pseudogenic. Donor age, sex, ethnicity and CMV serostatus were compiled alongside the repertoire data. Genome-wide SNP genotypes for about three fifths of the roughly 670 donors were used in a later genetic analysis, which treated that subset as a discovery cohort. All discovery cohort repertoires had been generated on a single sequencing platform. HLA typing included class I and class II loci at four-digit resolution. Typing coverage varied by locus: about 629-640 donors for A, B, C, DRB1 and DQB1; approximately 500 for DQA1; about 570 for DPA1; roughly 450 for DPB1. Roughly 5 DR-DQ haplotypes were handled as single units for association and clustering because linkage in the cohort was strong. Among 350 to 400 genotyped donors of the cohort, an average of 235,054 unique TCR beta nucleotide sequences were sequenced per donor, roughly a sixth of them non-productive. General study outcomes and caveats: Across donors, most TCR sequences were observed very rarely, whereas some public TCRs were present in many individuals. A later analysis found that TCR association rates varied across HLA loci, with DRB1 alleles showing the most associated TCRs and HLA-C alleles the fewest. A cluster of highly shared sequence variants was judged likely to represent a technical artifact of the sequencing pipeline. A later analysis reported that several top co-occurrence clusters appeared linked to parvovirus B19, influenza, CMV and Epstein-Barr virus. An association between a missense DCLRE1C variant and V-gene and J-gene trimming of TCR beta chains was found in a later genetic analysis and replicated in an independent cohort. For the cohort, immune exposure information was limited to CMV serostatus. Assigning TCR associations to individual alleles was difficult when HLA alleles, especially DR and DQ, strongly co-occurred. The earlier analysis of some 540 of the donors excluded fewer than 20 rarely observed V segments, including chromosome 9 orphons, because counts were too low. Because the 87-base-pair reads could not distinguish some IMGT-functional V segments, including TRBV6-2 and TRBV6-3, those segments were excluded. Specific HLA alleles were associated with 15,000 to 20,000 TCR beta sequences at a false discovery rate of 0.05 in a later analysis. The presence/absence analyses assumed that sequencing depth was roughly uniform across donors, and that assumption may not be true. In a later analysis, HLA-associated TCR beta chains were found to be more clonally expanded and to have lower generation probabilities than equally common non-associated chains. In both the original and validation cohorts, the classifier was reported to diagnose cytomegalovirus status with high specificity and sensitivity. In a later analysis, most CMV-associated TCR beta chains were found to appear HLA-restricted, with HLA associations seemingly driven largely by CMV exposure. Linkage disequilibrium might explain the correlated functional status among segregating V segments, but an unknown experimental factor could not be excluded. Because HLA typing was unavailable for some donors at each locus, only the typed subset was used in association tests. A further reported finding was that TCR beta sequences accurately predicted the HLA-A and HLA-B alleles for most subjects in the first cohort. According to a later genetic analysis, donors in an Asian-associated ancestry cluster had fewer N-insertions in productive TCRs than the approximately 670-donor mean. A few of the identified cytomegalovirus-associated TCR beta chains were confirmed in vitro to be specific for cytomegalovirus antigens. An earlier analysis of around 500 of the donors showed that most TCR beta V segments appeared in productive rearrangements either about 87% or about 30% of the time, which broadly matched IMGT annotations. This cohort had only TCR beta chains sequenced, and the lack of alpha or paired-chain data limited which features could be detected. The study listed 164 TCR beta chains as associated with cytomegalovirus. The authors suggested that the approach could potentially be extended to other disease states and immunological phenotypes.

As to this clone: Its antigen target is currently unknown. Per-base quality was not reported, and no clone a single base away is much larger than it.

Library generation was performed with the immunoSEQ multiplex PCR assay. A mixture of 60 forward primers for TCR Vbeta segments and 13 reverse primers for TCR Jbeta segments was used in the multiplex PCR. Amplification of the CDR3 region of rearranged TCR beta genes was performed with a multiplex PCR assay on genomic DNA. The Illumina HiSeq System was used to sequence the amplified TCR beta libraries as 87-base-pair reads. The published analysis was carried out like this. In a later analysis, 80 million or so unique TCR beta chains were counted across the 650 to 700 repertoires, and roughly 10 million of these chains were shared by at least two donors. A nearest-neighbor algorithm error-corrected the raw reads and collapsed the reads into unique sequences, merging closely related sequences to remove PCR and sequencing errors. Alignment of CDR3 sequences to IMGT reference sequences was used to assign V, D and J gene segments. Each retained sequence needed at least a six-nucleotide match to both a V gene segment and a J gene segment. Rearrangements were classified as productive when the CDR3 lacked stop codons and remained in frame with V and J, and all other rearrangements were classified as non-productive. Following IMGT convention, CDR3 was defined as the stretch from the second conserved V-encoded cysteine up to the conserved J-encoded phenylalanine. Sequences without an unambiguous match to a single V gene segment were excluded from the earlier analysis of 500 to 700 of the donors. An earlier analysis of approximately 590 of the donors called V segments functional above 56.7% productive rearrangements and segregating when the between-donor standard deviation exceeded 5%. A statistical classification framework was built to diagnose cytomegalovirus status from the catalog of TCR beta chain sequences. In a later analysis, V and J genes were assigned by comparing TCR nucleotide sequences against IMGT/GENE-DB human TR gene sequences. The TCRdist pipeline was used in a later analysis to assign CDR3 sequences and most-parsimonious VDJ recombination scenarios. In a later analysis, each TCR beta chain was defined by its CDR3 amino acid sequence together with its V-gene family, and reads lacking a unique V-gene family were excluded. To address suspected cross-contamination and a sequencing artifact, a later analysis removed roughly 580 highly shared, low-generation-probability nucleotide sequences. For each public chain, a later analysis derived a clonal expansion index from normalized ranks of inferred template counts within each repertoire. Generation probabilities in a later analysis came from a VDJ recombination model fitted to out-of-frame rearrangements, and those results were checked against IGoR. A later analysis scored TCR-TCR, TCR-HLA and TCR-CMV co-occurrence with hypergeometric tests, applying a repertoire-size bias correction to TCR pairs. In a later analysis, false discovery rates were estimated by permuting HLA or CMV assignments 20 times. In a later analysis, co-occurring TCRs were grouped with DBSCAN, and TCRdist sequence similarity was added when clustering was performed within HLA-allele-positive subsets. Co-occurrence clustering excluded repertoires with fewer than 30,000 or more than 120,000 public chains, plus five with anomalous nucleotide sharing. TCRdb provides this immuneACCESS table in a form limited to in-frame rearrangements. Some clones are lacking; in checked studies, under half of them reflect an unresolved V gene, and why the rest are absent is not known. The DNA was the basis for D and trimming; V, J and clone size are from that table. This sample comprises more than 65,000 clones, approximately 74% of them detected only once. Approximately 5.7% of the sample rests with the top ten.

V was cut back by 4 bases and J by 8 bases, leaving a gap of 15 bases between them. The germline V gene provides CDR1 SGHDT and CDR2 YYEEEE. The cysteine opens and the phenylalanine closes a CDR3 of 13 amino acids. Only the CDR3 region is kept as DNA, spanning 39 bases read in frame from base 1. The cohort comprised around 700 healthy bone marrow donors. Cohort members were all nominally healthy when sampled, although unrecorded immune exposures were likely present. The donor was CMV seropositive and was included in the group of approximately 310 seropositive cohort members. Each donor provided a peripheral blood sample, and peripheral blood mononuclear cells were used for TCR beta sequencing. Genomic DNA extraction from the blood cell samples was performed with the Qiagen DNeasy Blood Extraction Kit.

The rearrangement combines TRBV5-6 with TRBJ1-2, with a weak D call of TRBD1 (6 bases match). The sequencing sample was made of PBMCs. The source of this sequence is a woman aged 45-60 years in good health and CMV-seropositive. CDR3 sequence: CASSPDSRRGYTF. The base sequence is TGTGCCAGCAGCCCGGACAGTCGGCGGGGCTACACCTTC.